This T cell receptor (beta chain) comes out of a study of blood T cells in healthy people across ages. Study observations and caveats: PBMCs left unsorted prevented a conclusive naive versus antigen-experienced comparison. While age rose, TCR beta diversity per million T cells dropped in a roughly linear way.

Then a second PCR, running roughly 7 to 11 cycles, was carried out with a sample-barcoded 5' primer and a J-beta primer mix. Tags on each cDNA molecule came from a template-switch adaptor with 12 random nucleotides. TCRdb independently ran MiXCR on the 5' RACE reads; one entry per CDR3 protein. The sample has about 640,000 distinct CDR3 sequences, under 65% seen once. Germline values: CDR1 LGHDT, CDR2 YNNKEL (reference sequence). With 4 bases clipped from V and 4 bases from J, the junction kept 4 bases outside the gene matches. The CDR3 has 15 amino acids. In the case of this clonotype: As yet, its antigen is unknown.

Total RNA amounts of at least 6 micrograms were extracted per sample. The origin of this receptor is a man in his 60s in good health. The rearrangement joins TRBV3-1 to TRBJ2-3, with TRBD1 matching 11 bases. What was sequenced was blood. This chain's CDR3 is CASSRGQGAADTQYF. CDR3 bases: TGTGCCAGCAGCCGCGGACAGGGGGCTGCAGATACGCAGTATTTT.